One and the same sample provided the 30 T cell receptor beta chains below, sequenced in a study of blood T cells in healthy people across ages. The second PCR ran about 6 to 12 cycles with a sample-barcoded 5' primer and J-beta primers. TCRdb re-called the 5' RACE reads through MiXCR, storing one row per CDR3 protein. The table records 850,000 or so distinct CDR3 sequences, roughly 26% of them present only once. The sequencing sample was made of blood. All receptors come from an elderly woman in good health.

This clonotype has only a few counts. At one of its ends the junction is not consistent with the germline gene, which may arise from a read error. The V gene is TRBV2, the J gene TRBJ2-1, with D perhaps matching TRBD1 (5 bases). CDR3 size: 10 residues. CDR1 and CDR2 from the germline V gene are SNHLY and FYNNEI. The CDR3 region is CASGHNERFF. The CDR3 coding sequence is TGTGCCAGCGGACACAATGAGCGGTTCTTC.

The chain couples TRBV7-8 to TRBJ2-7, with D possibly matching TRBD2 (7 bases). The end of the DNA is better explained by TRBJ2-5, so the J call may be wrong. CDR1 and CDR2 (germline): SGHVS, FQNEAQ. The CDR3 is made up of 14 amino acids. CDR3 sequence reads: CASSLEGEGETQYF. The DNA for the CDR3 is TGTGCCAGCAGCTTAGAGGGGGAGGGTGAGACCCAGTACTTC.

The CDR3 protein is CASSWESVSSSYEQYF. The CDR3 region has the DNA TGTGCCAGCAGTTGGGAATCAGTCTCCAGCTCCTACGAGCAGTACTTC. The gene calls are TRBV12-3 or TRBV12-4 and TRBJ2-7; D unresolved. The CDR3 loop spans 16 amino acids. The V end lost 4 bases, the J end lost 0 bases, and 16 bases lay between the germline ends.

For this clonotype: One junction end disagrees with the germline gene, perhaps due to a read error. The chain recombines TRBV7-8 with TRBJ1-1; TRBD1 matches 8 bases. Germline V lookup: CDR1 SGHVS, CDR2 FQNEAQ. The CDR3 extends over 15 amino acids. DNA for the CDR3: TGTGCCAGCAGCTTTCTCCAGGGGGCGAACACTGGAGCTTTCTTT. Amino acid sequence: CASSFLQGANTGAFF.

This clonotype showed up many times. V gene TRBV7-2 combines with J gene TRBJ2-7; D gene unclear. Germline loops: CDR1 SGHTA, CDR2 FQGNSA. This CDR3 spans 15 amino acids. V lost 3 bases, J lost 0 bases, and 12 bases lay in between. The CDR3 sequence is CASSLGSFSSYEQYF. The CDR3 DNA reads TGTGCCAGCAGCTTGGGCAGTTTTAGCTCCTACGAGCAGTACTTC.

This clonotype was observed many times. This sequence joins TRBV9 and TRBJ1-2; TRBD1 matches at 8 bases. Germline CDR1 is SGDLS and CDR2 is YYNGEE. Trimming cost V 4 bases and J 4 bases; bases outside gene matches: 6. The CDR3 has 14 amino acids. Written as DNA, the CDR3 is TGTGCCAGCAGCCCCGACAGGGGCGGCTATGGCTACACCTTC. Its protein is CASSPDRGGYGYTF. Drawing the rest from reference TRBV9 and TRBJ1-2, the complete variable domain is DSGVTQTPKHLITATGQRVTLRCSPRSGDLSVYWYQQSLDQGLQFLIQYYNGEERAKGNILERFSAQQFPDLHSELNLSSLELGDSALYFCASSPDRGGYGYTFGSGTRLTVV.

Comments on this clonotype: A much more abundant neighbour one base away suggests this may be a read error. The chain recombines TRBV7-9 with TRBJ2-4, with 8 bases fitting TRBD1. The length of the CDR3 is 15 residues. Germline lookup yields CDR1 SEHNR and CDR2 FQNEAQ (reference sequence). V gave up 8 bases and J gave up 0 bases; unmatched junction bases: 6. The CDR3 spells CASGSGTGAKNIQYF. In DNA form, the CDR3 reads TGTGCCAGCGGCTCCGGGACAGGAGCCAAAAACATTCAGTACTTC.

This clonotype has ten or more counts. The chain recombines TRBV24-1 with TRBJ2-3, with 10 positions matching TRBD2. The CDR3 is 15 amino acids. The J segment lost 3 bases and the V segment lost 3 bases, leaving 2 bases of the junction unmatched. Germline V gives CDR1 KGHDR, CDR2 SFDVKD. The CDR3 protein is CATSDRTSGTDTQYF. In nucleotides, the CDR3 is TGTGCCACCAGTGATAGGACTAGCGGTACAGATACGCAGTATTTT.

The chain is built from TRBV9 and TRBJ2-7, with 8 bases fitting TRBD1. Germline V gene lookup returns CDR1 SGDLS and CDR2 YYNGEE. Trimming removed 3 bases from V and 2 bases from J; junction bases left unmatched: 4. The length of the CDR3 is 14 residues. The CDR3 sequence: CASSGGQGTYEQYF. CDR3 DNA sequence: TGTGCCAGCAGCGGCGGACAGGGTACCTACGAGCAGTACTTC.

Details on this clonotype: This may be a read error: a much more frequent sequence differs by one nucleotide. This chain connects TRBV6-1 to TRBJ2-7; possibly TRBD2 for D (5 bases). The CDR3 runs 13 residues. V lost 6 bases and J lost 5, with 14 bases in between. Germline V gives CDR1 MNHNS, CDR2 SASEGT. CDR3 bases: TGTGCCAGCAGGGGAGACTTATGGCACGAGCAGTACTTC. This sequence encodes CASRGDLWHEQYF.

This clonotype is a singleton in its sample. At one of its ends the junction is not consistent with the germline gene, which may arise from a read error. The J gene is TRBJ2-7, the V gene TRBV7-2; 7 bases are shared with TRBD2. CDR1 SGHTA and CDR2 FQGNSA come from the germline V gene. The CDR3 covers 14 residues. CDR3 DNA: TGTGCCAGCATCTTAGGGGACTACTCCTACGAGCAGTACTTC. This translates into CASILGDYSYEQYF.

The chain carries TRBV30 and TRBJ1-4; tentatively, D is TRBD1 (5 bases). The V end was cut by 5 bases, the J end by 5 bases, with 9 bases between. Per germline, CDR1 GTSNPN and CDR2 SVGIG (reference sequence). The CDR3 totals 12 residues. CDR3 DNA sequence: TGTGCCTGGGACAGCGTCAATGAAAAACTGTTTTTT. Its protein is CAWDSVNEKLFF.

The V call is TRBV7-2, the J call TRBJ2-6; no clear D. Trimming shortened V by 2 bases and J by 7 bases, and 9 bases separated the two germline ends. CDR3 length equals 14 residues. Germline V gene lookup returns CDR1 SGHTA and CDR2 FQGNSA. As DNA, the CDR3 is TGTGCCAGCAGCTTATTTACTTCTGCCAACGTCCTGACTTTC. This gives the protein CASSLFTSANVLTF.

This clonotype was seen a few times. Possible read error: a much larger clone is one base away. The chain employs TRBV7-9 and TRBJ2-4; D gene ambiguous. CDR1 and CDR2 (germline): SEHNR, FQNEAQ (reference sequence). Trimming left V 1 base short and J 13 bases short, with 20 bases between. This CDR3 comprises 15 residues. CDR3 amino acids: CASSLERGPADEQYF. DNA for the CDR3: TGTGCCAGCAGCTTAGAACGAGGCCCCGCGGATGAGCAGTACTTC.

In this sample, this clonotype turned up many times. The rearrangement uses TRBV4-3 and TRBJ1-4; no clear D. The ends were cut back, 0 bases at V and 8 bases at J, with 13 bases in the middle. The germline V gene has CDR1 LGHNA and CDR2 YSLEER. The CDR3 sequence is 15 residues long. The DNA of the CDR3 is TGCGCCAGCAGCCAAGAGGGTCACGTTCGGGAAAAACTGTTTTTT. It codes for CASSQEGHVREKLFF.

In this sample, this clonotype turned up a few times. The V gene is TRBV6-5, the J gene TRBJ2-1; 7 nucleotides match TRBD2. Germline V gene data show CDR1 as MNHEY and CDR2 as SVGAGI. V was pared by 7 bases and J by 4 bases, with 10 bases of the junction left unmatched. CDR3 length: 15 residues. Here the CDR3 DNA reads TGTGCCAGCAAAAACCTAGGCGGGGGTTACAATGAGCAGTTCTTC. It translates to CASKNLGGGYNEQFF.

This chain connects TRBV5-5 to TRBJ1-1; a possible D gene is TRBD1 (6 bases). V was clipped by 3 bases and J by 1 base, with 13 bases between them. The germline gives CDR1 SGHKS, CDR2 YYEKEE (reference sequence). The CDR3 sequence is 15 residues long. CDR3 DNA sequence: TGTGCCAGCAGCTGGGAGACAGGAGCGAACACTGAAGCTTTCTTT. Translating it yields CASSWETGANTEAFF.

The V gene is TRBV10-3, the J gene TRBJ1-2; 7 bases are a match to TRBD1. In germline, CDR1 is ENHRY, CDR2 SYGVKD. CDR3 length: 14 amino acids. V shed 3 bases, J shed 5 bases, and the junction held 6 bases outside the gene matches. The chain's CDR3 is CAISELQGRYGYTF. DNA of the CDR3: TGTGCCATCAGTGAATTACAGGGGCGGTATGGCTACACCTTC.

This clonotype was counted a single time. CDR3 nucleotide sequence: TGTGCCAGCAGCCATCCAGAGAACACTGAAGCTTTCTTT. Amino acid sequence: CASSHPENTEAFF. This chain uses TRBV4-2 with TRBJ1-1; D gene unclear. CDR1 and CDR2 (germline): LGHNA, YNFKEQ. Between the trimmed V and J ends, which lost 3 bases and 1 base, there was a span of 6 bases. This CDR3 has 13 residues.

This clonotype was found many times. V usage is TRBV27 and J usage is TRBJ1-4, with 9 bases aligning to TRBD1. CDR3 length: 13 amino acids. Germline lookup yields CDR1 MNHEY and CDR2 SMNVEV (reference sequence). The J segment lost 6 bases and the V segment lost 10 bases, leaving 6 bases of the junction unmatched. The CDR3 sequence is CATAGQGYEKLFF. Here the CDR3 DNA reads TGTGCCACCGCGGGACAGGGTTATGAAAAACTGTTTTTT.

This clonotype was recorded many times. One end of the junction does not line up with germline, which may come from a read error. The rearrangement joins TRBV7-7 to TRBJ2-7; 10 nucleotides line up with TRBD1. The CDR3 is made up of 14 amino acids. Germline V gene sequence: CDR1 SSHAT, CDR2 FNYEAQ (reference sequence). Written as DNA, the CDR3 is TGTGCTAGCAGCTTTCGGGGACAGGGGTACGAGCAGTACTTC. Encoded protein: CASSFRGQGYEQYF.

Only a few counts were recorded for this clonotype. The chain carries TRBV20-1 and TRBJ2-2; unclear D gene. The CDR3 is made up of 16 amino acids. V lost 0 bases and J 2 bases, leaving 13 bases between the germline ends. Germline loops: CDR1 DFQATT, CDR2 SNEGSKA (reference sequence). The CDR3 bases are TGCAGTGCTAGAGATCCCAGGACGGTTAACACCGGGGAGCTGTTTTTT. It is translated as CSARDPRTVNTGELFF.

This clonotype has ten or more counts. This rearrangement joins TRBV4-2 to TRBJ1-2, with TRBD1 matching 9 bases. The CDR3 covers 14 residues. The V and J ends lost 3 bases and 4 bases, in that order; junction bases with no gene match: 3. The germline V gene encodes CDR1 LGHNA and CDR2 YNFKEQ. The CDR3: CASSHTGGGYGYTF. The CDR3 DNA reads TGTGCCAGCAGCCACACAGGGGGCGGCTATGGCTACACCTTC.

This clonotype was observed at least ten times. The rearrangement joins TRBV11-2 to TRBJ2-1; D is unresolved. Trimming shortened V by 1 base and J by 0 bases, and 7 bases separated the two germline ends. The germline gives CDR1 SGHAT, CDR2 FQNNGV. CDR3 size: 15 residues. The CDR3 loop is CASSLARSSYNEQFF. As DNA, the CDR3 is TGTGCCAGCAGCTTAGCACGGAGCTCCTACAATGAGCAGTTCTTC. The full variable domain, its missing parts supplied by reference TRBV11-2 and TRBJ2-1, is EAGVAQSPRYKIIEKRQSVAFWCNPISGHATLYWYQQILGQGPKLLIQFQNNGVVDDSQLPKDRFSAERLKGVDSTLKIQPAKLEDSAVYLCASSLARSSYNEQFFGPGTRLTVL.

On this clonotype itself: This may come from a read error, since a much larger clone is one base off. This rearrangement joins TRBV7-9 to TRBJ2-1; TRBD1 matches at 7 bases. The CDR3 is 15 amino acids. V lost 5 bases to trimming and J lost 13 bases; unmatched junction nucleotides: 17. Germline-derived CDR1 and CDR2 are SEHNR and FQNEAQ (reference sequence). DNA for the CDR3: TGTGCCAGCAGCCGGGGACAGTATGATCAAGAGACCCAGTTCTTC. Its translation is CASSRGQYDQETQFF.

This clonotype was observed at least ten times. This rearrangement joins TRBV28 to TRBJ2-5, with TRBD1 identical over 9 bases. The CDR3 contains 16 residues. The germline CDR1 and CDR2 sequences are MDHEN and SYDVKM. Losses at the gene ends were 5 bases for V and 3 bases for J; bases not matched to a gene: 10. The CDR3: CASSPVLGTGKETQYF. DNA for the CDR3: TGTGCCAGCAGTCCCGTACTCGGGACAGGGAAAGAGACCCAGTACTTC.

The table lists this clonotype with a count of one. A single base separates this from a much larger clone, so it may be a read error. The gene calls are TRBV20-1 and TRBJ2-7, with 11 positions matching TRBD2. Germline lookup yields CDR1 DFQATT and CDR2 SNEGSKA (reference sequence). CDR3 length: 15 amino acids. CDR3: CGASSGGAIPYEQYF. CDR3 sequence (DNA): TGCGGTGCTAGTAGCGGGGGGGCTATCCCCTACGAGCAGTACTTC.

For this clonotype: A much larger clone lies one base from this, so it may be a read error. This chain connects TRBV24-1 to TRBJ2-5; 8 bases line up with TRBD2. Per the germline V gene, CDR1 is KGHDR and CDR2 is SFDVKD. CDR3 length: 15 amino acids. The junction had 10 bases not matched to a gene; V was cut back by 0 bases and J by 11 bases. The CDR3: CATSDLSGGLNEQYF. DNA of the CDR3: TGTGCCACCAGTGATTTGTCGGGGGGGCTCAATGAGCAGTACTTC.

This clonotype was seen only a few times. The rearrangement joins TRBV5-6 to TRBJ1-1; D gene unclear. Germline CDR1 SGHDT, CDR2 YYEEEE. CDR3 size: 14 residues. Trimming cost V 0 bases and J 3 bases, with 9 bases left between them. The CDR3 DNA sequence: TGTGCCAGCAGCTTGGTGGGCGAGTACACTGAAGCTTTCTTT. Its protein is CASSLVGEYTEAFF.

This chain uses TRBV7-9 with TRBJ2-6; unclear D gene. CDR3 length: 16 amino acids. Trimming cost V 6 bases and J 1 base, with 13 bases left between them. Germline CDR1 is SEHNR and CDR2 is FQNEAQ (reference sequence). CDR3 sequence: CASSPWSQSGANVLTF. The CDR3 bases are TGTGCCAGCAGTCCATGGTCCCAGTCTGGGGCCAACGTCCTGACTTTC.